The 14 T cell receptor beta chains below were found in one sample sequenced in a study of identical twins. TCRdb re-analysed the 5' RACE reads in MiXCR, keeping a single row per CDR3 protein. The sample lists about 530,000 distinct CDR3 sequences, about a fifth occurring once. These data are also associated with another study on yellow fever vaccine responses in identical twins.

The sequenced material came from CD4+ T cells sorted from blood. The receptor source for this set is a woman between 18 and 29 years old in good health.

The chain couples TRBV5-6 to TRBJ2-1; no firm D call. V was cut by 4 bases and J by 9 bases, with 11 bases left in between. The length of the CDR3 is 12 residues. The V gene's germline CDR1 is SGHDT and CDR2 YYEEEE. CDR3 bases: TGTGCCAGCAGCCGACGACCGAGTGAGCAGTTCTTC. Protein sequence: CASSRRPSEQFF.

This clonotype was counted a few times. The chain carries TRBV10-2 and TRBJ2-1; 11 nucleotides match TRBD1. The length of the CDR3 is 14 residues. V trimming: 7 bases; J trimming: 6 bases; junction bases outside the gene matches: 5. The V gene's germline CDR1 is WSHSY and CDR2 SAAADI. The CDR3 DNA follows: TGCGCCAGCATCGGGGACAGGGGGGGCAATGAGCAGTTCTTC. Translating it yields CASIGDRGGNEQFF.

V and J are TRBV11-2 and TRBJ2-1; TRBD1 matches at 9 bases. The ends lost 5 bases at V and 7 bases at J; junction bases unmatched: 12. CDR1 is SGHAT, CDR2 FQNNGV, per germline. The length of the CDR3 is 16 residues. CDR3 loop: CASSHYRDRDKNEQFF. The CDR3 DNA reads TGTGCCAGCAGCCATTACCGGGACAGGGACAAAAATGAGCAGTTCTTC.

The sample holds a few counts of this clonotype. This chain uses TRBV4-1 with TRBJ2-7; D unclear. Per the germline V gene, CDR1 is MGHRA and CDR2 is YSYEKL. V was trimmed by 1 base and J by 0 bases, leaving 7 bases between them. The CDR3 is 14 residues long. The CDR3 sequence: CASSQVDSSYEQYV. CDR3 coding DNA: TGCGCCAGCAGCCAAGTGGATAGCTCCTACGAGCAGTACGTC.

In nucleotides, the CDR3 is TGTGCCAGCAGCCGGGCGGGGGGGCTACCCGGGACTATTTACAATGAGCAGTTCTTC. Protein: CASSRAGGLPGTIYNEQFF. The V gene is TRBV4-2, the J gene TRBJ2-1, with TRBD2 identical over 9 bases. V lost 4 bases, J lost 4 bases, and 17 bases stayed unmatched. This CDR3 is 19 amino acids long. Germline CDR1 and CDR2: LGHNA and YNFKEQ.

This clonotype was detected a few times. The V gene is TRBV6-5, the J gene TRBJ1-2; D uncertain. Trimming took 2 bases from V and 3 from J, leaving 10 bases between them. In germline, CDR1 is MNHEY, CDR2 SVGAGI. This CDR3 region has 14 residues. CDR3 loop: CASSYRSGDYGYTF. In DNA form, the CDR3 reads TGTGCCAGCAGTTACAGGAGTGGGGACTATGGCTACACCTTC.

In this sample, this clonotype turned up a few times. The V call is TRBV29-1, the J call TRBJ1-3, with D unresolved. The CDR3 covers 12 residues. Germline lookup yields CDR1 SQVTM and CDR2 ANQGSEA. Trimming shortened V by 0 bases and J by 11 bases, and 11 bases separated the two germline ends. In DNA, the CDR3 is TGCAGCGTTGAAGATCTTGTGGAGGCCATATATTTT. This gives the protein CSVEDLVEAIYF.

The chain has TRBV10-3 and TRBJ2-7; D is ambiguous. The CDR3 runs 12 residues. CDR1 and CDR2 from the germline V gene are ENHRY and SYGVKD. The V end lost 2 bases, the J end lost 3 bases, and 5 bases lay between the germline ends. The CDR3 loop reads CAISEGFYEQYV. CDR3 DNA sequence: TGTGCCATCAGTGAGGGGTTCTACGAGCAGTACGTC.

The CDR3 DNA reads TGTGCCAGCAGTTTGGGGCGGATACAGTTCTTC. It encodes CASSLGRIQFF. The rearrangement joins TRBV28 to TRBJ2-1, with D possibly matching TRBD1 (5 bases). Germline CDR1 and CDR2: MDHEN and SYDVKM. The CDR3 sequence is 11 residues long. With 3 bases removed from V and 13 bases from J, the gap between germline ends came to 10 bases.

The chain carries TRBV25-1 and TRBJ2-3; D is ambiguous. CDR1 and CDR2 (germline): MGHDK, SYGVNS. This CDR3 is built from 18 residues. V shed 5 bases and J shed 2 bases, with 23 bases lying between them. The CDR3 nucleotides are TGTGCCAGCAGTTCGGGTATCTCCGGAGACTTCAACACAGATACGCAGTATTTT. It codes for CASSSGISGDFNTDTQYF.

V usage is TRBV7-8 and J usage is TRBJ2-2; D might be TRBD2 (5 bases). Per germline, CDR1 SGHVS and CDR2 FQNEAQ. This CDR3 has 16 residues. V dropped 4 bases and J dropped 0 bases, with 12 bases sitting between them. CDR3 nucleotide sequence: TGTGCCAGCAGCTCCCGAGGGCCCACGAACACCGGGGAGCTGTTTTTT. Translating it yields CASSSRGPTNTGELFF.

This clonotype has only a few counts. The rearrangement uses TRBV5-1 and TRBJ2-3, with D possibly TRBD2 on 6 matching bases. V was trimmed by 5 bases and J by 0 bases, leaving 13 bases between them. The CDR3 is 15 amino acids. CDR1 and CDR2 from the germline V gene are SGHRS and YFSETQ. The CDR3 is CASRRVAESTDTQYF. CDR3 DNA sequence: TGCGCCAGCAGGAGAGTAGCGGAGAGCACAGATACGCAGTATTTT.

This clonotype was observed a few times. As DNA, the CDR3 is TGTGCCACCGCGGGCAGCGGGGGATCCTACGAGCAGTACGTC. Protein: CATAGSGGSYEQYV. V gene TRBV28 combines with J gene TRBJ2-7; 8 bases map to TRBD2. Germline V gene lookup returns CDR1 MDHEN and CDR2 SYDVKM. There are 14 residues in the CDR3. V shed 10 bases, J shed 1 base, and the junction held 9 bases outside the gene matches.

The V call is TRBV5-5, the J call TRBJ2-1; D ambiguous. The CDR3 has 15 residues. The V end lost 2 bases, the J end lost 0 bases, and 9 bases lay between the germline ends. Per germline, CDR1 SGHKS and CDR2 YYEKEE (reference sequence). CDR3 amino acids: CASSFPRSSYNEQFF. CDR3 in DNA: TGTGCCAGCAGCTTCCCTAGGAGCTCCTACAATGAGCAGTTCTTC.